This T cell receptor (beta chain) is drawn from a study of blood T cells in healthy people across ages. This clonotype showed up just a few times. What it binds is not known. The junction shows a germline mismatch at one end, possibly a read error. Together with a sample-barcoded 5' primer, a J-beta primer mix was included in a second PCR lasting roughly 7 to 11 cycles. A template-switch adaptor with 12 random nucleotides tagged each cDNA molecule. MiXCR was run by TCRdb on the 5' RACE reads, yielding one entry per CDR3 protein. The sample lists over 450,000 distinct CDR3 sequences, around 24% occurring once. General study results and limits: TCR beta diversity correlated strongly with naive T cell percentage.

Germline V gene lookup returns CDR1 LGHNA and CDR2 YNFKEQ. The CDR3 runs 12 residues. The same specimen was also included in a second study, on T cells of mothers and their children. That report adds: Both sample barcodes and 2-4 random nucleotides came from the M1S primer of the second PCR.

Sequencing input: blood. This TCR derives from a boy under 18 in good health. The chain links TRBV4-2 to TRBJ1-4; D uncertain. In nucleotides, the CDR3 is TGTGCCAGCAGCCGCACGGCCGGTGGGCTGTCTTTT. Protein: CASSRTAGGLSF.